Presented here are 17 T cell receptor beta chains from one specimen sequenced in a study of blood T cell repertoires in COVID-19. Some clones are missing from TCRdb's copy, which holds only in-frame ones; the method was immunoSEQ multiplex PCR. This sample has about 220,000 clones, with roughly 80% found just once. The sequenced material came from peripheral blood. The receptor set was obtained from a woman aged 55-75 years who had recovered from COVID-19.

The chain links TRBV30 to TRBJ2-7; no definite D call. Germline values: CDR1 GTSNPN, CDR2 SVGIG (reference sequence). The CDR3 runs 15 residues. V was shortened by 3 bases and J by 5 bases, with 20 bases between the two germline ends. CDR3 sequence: CAWRPDPAAVNEQYF. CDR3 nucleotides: TGTGCCTGGAGACCTGACCCGGCGGCGGTCAACGAGCAGTACTTC.

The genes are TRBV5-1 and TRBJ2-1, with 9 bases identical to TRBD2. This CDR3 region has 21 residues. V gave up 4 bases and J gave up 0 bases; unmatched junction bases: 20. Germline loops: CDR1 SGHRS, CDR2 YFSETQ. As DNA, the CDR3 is TGCGCCAGCAGCGGGGGTGGGATAGCGGGGGCCACAAGAGGCTCCTACAATGAGCAGTTCTTC. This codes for CASSGGGIAGATRGSYNEQFF.

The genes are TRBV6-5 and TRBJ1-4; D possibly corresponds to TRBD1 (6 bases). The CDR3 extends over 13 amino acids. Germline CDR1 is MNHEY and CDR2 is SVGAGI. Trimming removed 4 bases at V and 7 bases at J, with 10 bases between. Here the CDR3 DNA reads TGTGCCAGCAGTTTCGGCAGGGGTGAAAAACTGTTTTTT. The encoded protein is CASSFGRGEKLFF.

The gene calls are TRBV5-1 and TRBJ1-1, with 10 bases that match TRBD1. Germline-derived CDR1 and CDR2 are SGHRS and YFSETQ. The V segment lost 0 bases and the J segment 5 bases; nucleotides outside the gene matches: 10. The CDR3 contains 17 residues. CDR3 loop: CASSLGSGTGEGTEAFF. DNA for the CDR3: TGCGCCAGCAGCTTGGGGTCCGGGACAGGGGAAGGTACTGAAGCTTTCTTT.

CDR3 nucleotide sequence: TGTGCCAGCAGTGACCCGGGACAGCGACTCTACAATGAGCAGTTCTTC. Encoded protein: CASSDPGQRLYNEQFF. This chain connects TRBV6-1 to TRBJ2-1; TRBD1 agrees at 7 bases. V trimming: 3 bases; J trimming: 3 bases; junction bases outside the gene matches: 8. CDR1 MNHNS and CDR2 SASEGT come from the germline V gene. This CDR3 region has 16 residues.

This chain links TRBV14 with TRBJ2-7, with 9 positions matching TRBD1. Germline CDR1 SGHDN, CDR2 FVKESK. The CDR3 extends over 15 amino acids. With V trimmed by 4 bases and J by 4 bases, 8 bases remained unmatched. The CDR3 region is CASSLSWTGVYEQYF. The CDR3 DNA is TGTGCCAGCAGCCTGAGTTGGACAGGGGTGTACGAGCAGTACTTC.

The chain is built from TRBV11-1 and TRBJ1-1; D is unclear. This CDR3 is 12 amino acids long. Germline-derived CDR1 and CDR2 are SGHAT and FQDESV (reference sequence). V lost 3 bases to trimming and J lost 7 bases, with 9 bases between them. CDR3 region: CASSLRRGEAFF. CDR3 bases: TGTGCCAGCAGCTTGAGACGGGGTGAAGCTTTCTTT.

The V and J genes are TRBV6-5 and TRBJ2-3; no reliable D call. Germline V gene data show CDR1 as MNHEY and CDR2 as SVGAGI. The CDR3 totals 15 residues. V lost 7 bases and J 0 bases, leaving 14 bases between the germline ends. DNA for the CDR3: TGTGCCAGCAATCCTGACTTGCCTAGCACAGATACGCAGTATTTT. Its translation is CASNPDLPSTDTQYF.

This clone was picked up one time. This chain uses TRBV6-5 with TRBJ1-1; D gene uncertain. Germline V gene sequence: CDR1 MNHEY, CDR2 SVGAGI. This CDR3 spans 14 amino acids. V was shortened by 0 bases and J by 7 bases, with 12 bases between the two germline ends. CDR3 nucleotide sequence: TGTGCCAGCAGTTACTCGAGCGGAGCTAATGAAGCTTTCTTT. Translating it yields CASSYSSGANEAFF.

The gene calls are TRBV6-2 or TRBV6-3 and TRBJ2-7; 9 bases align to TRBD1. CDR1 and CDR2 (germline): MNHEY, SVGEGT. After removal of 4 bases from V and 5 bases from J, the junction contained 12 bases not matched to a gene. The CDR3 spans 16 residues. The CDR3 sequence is CASSFSPGTGSDEQYF. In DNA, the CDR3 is TGTGCCAGCAGTTTTTCCCCTGGGACAGGGAGCGACGAGCAGTACTTC.

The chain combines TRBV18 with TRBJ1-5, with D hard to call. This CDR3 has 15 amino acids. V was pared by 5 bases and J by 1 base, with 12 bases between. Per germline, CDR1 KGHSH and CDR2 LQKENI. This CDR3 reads CASSTSGESNQPQHF. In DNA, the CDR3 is TGTGCCAGCTCAACCTCAGGCGAGAGCAATCAGCCCCAGCATTTT.

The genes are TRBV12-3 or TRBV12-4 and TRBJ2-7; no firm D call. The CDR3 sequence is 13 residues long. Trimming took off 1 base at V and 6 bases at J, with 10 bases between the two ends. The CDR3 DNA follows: TGTGCCAGCAGTTTAGGACCCTCGGGCGAGCAGTACTTC. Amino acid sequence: CASSLGPSGEQYF.

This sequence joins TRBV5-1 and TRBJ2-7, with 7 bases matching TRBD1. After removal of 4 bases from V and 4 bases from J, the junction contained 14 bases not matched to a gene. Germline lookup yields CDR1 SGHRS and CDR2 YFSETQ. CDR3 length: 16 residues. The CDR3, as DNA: TGCGCCAGCAGCCCCCTCCCCACAGGGGTAGGATACGAGCAGTACTTC. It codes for CASSPLPTGVGYEQYF.

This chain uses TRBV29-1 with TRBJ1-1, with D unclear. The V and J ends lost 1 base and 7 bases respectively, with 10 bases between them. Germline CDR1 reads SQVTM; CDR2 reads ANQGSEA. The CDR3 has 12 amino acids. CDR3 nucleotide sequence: TGCAGCGTTGAAGGCCCGGTCCTTGAAGCTTTCTTT. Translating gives CSVEGPVLEAFF.

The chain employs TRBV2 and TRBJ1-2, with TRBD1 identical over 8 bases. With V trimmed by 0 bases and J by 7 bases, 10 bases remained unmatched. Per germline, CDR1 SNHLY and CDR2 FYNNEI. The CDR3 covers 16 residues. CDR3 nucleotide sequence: TGTGCCAGCAGTGAAGCAGGGACAGGAGAAGGTAGTGGCTACACCTTC. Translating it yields CASSEAGTGEGSGYTF.

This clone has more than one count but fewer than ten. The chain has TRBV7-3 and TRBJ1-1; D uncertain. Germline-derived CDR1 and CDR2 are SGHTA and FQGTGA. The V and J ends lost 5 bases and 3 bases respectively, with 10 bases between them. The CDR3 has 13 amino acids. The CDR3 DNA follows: TGTGCCAGCAGCCTACAGACCGACACTGAAGCTTTCTTT. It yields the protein CASSLQTDTEAFF.

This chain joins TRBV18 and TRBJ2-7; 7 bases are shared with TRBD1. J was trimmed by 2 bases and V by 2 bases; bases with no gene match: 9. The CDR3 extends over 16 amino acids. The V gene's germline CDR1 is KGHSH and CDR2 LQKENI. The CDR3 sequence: CASSPEGARLTYEQYF. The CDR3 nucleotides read TGTGCCAGCTCACCAGAGGGGGCGCGACTTACCTACGAGCAGTACTTC.